The 30 T cell receptor beta chains presented below share a single source sample, sequenced in a study of Graves' ophthalmopathy and Graves' hyperthyroidism (dated 2018 in TCRdb). TCRdb names Illumina HiSeq 2000 as the instrument used. For repertoire sequencing, TCR beta CDR3 regions were amplified from RNA transcripts. The first round of RT-PCR was done with HTBI primers and the Qiagen OneStep RT-PCR kit, and was followed by a second round of multiplex PCR, then size selection and purification. Using fastp trimming at Q25 and MiXCR clonotype assembly, TCRdb reanalyzed the public sequencing data and kept in-frame beta chains. CDR3 protein sequences are deduplicated, and each keeps its most common genes and DNA. A total of about 620,000 distinct CDR3 sequences appear in this sample, 20% to 25% of them only once. Of the sample, 7.1% is held by the ten largest clones. Sequenced input: peripheral blood. These receptor sequences come from a woman younger than 30 with stable Graves' hyperthyroidism. Some clones in this sample may be carry-over from other donors' samples. Donor details come from another sample of the same person, matched by shared clones.

Many counts were recorded for this clonotype. The chain has TRBV6-1 and TRBJ1-6; 9 nucleotides match TRBD1. Trimming took 4 bases from V and 10 from J; bases not matched to a gene: 5. CDR3 length: 14 residues. Germline CDR1 is MNHNS and CDR2 is SASEGT. The CDR3 coding sequence is TGTGCCAGCAGTGGATGGGACAGGGAATCACCCCTCCACTTT. Translated, it gives CASSGWDRESPLHF.

This clonotype was recorded many times. The CDR3 is CGTTQGSGNTIYF. In DNA form, the CDR3 reads TGCGGAACCACCCAAGGCTCTGGAAACACCATATATTTT. The V call is TRBV20-1, the J call TRBJ1-3; no definite D call. The CDR3 contains 13 residues. Germline lookup yields CDR1 DFQATT and CDR2 SNEGSKA (reference sequence).

For this clonotype: This may arise from a read error, as a much more abundant clone is one base away. V and J are TRBV30 and TRBJ2-7; 7 bases align to TRBD1. V trimming: 3 bases; J trimming: 1 base; junction bases outside the gene matches: 0. This CDR3 is built from 12 residues. Germline lookup yields CDR1 GTSNPN and CDR2 SVGIG (reference sequence). The CDR3 DNA reads as TGTGCCTGGAGGGACAGGTCCTACGAGCAGTACTTC. Protein product: CAWRDRSYEQYF.

This clonotype has at least ten counts. This chain links TRBV9 with TRBJ1-6; 7 bases match TRBD1. Germline V CDR1 and CDR2: SGDLS, YYNGEE. The CDR3 spans 16 residues. V was pared by 2 bases and J by 5 bases, with 7 bases of the junction left unmatched. This chain's CDR3 is CASSVSPDRNNSPLHF. In nucleotides, the CDR3 is TGTGCCAGCAGCGTTTCACCGGACAGGAATAATTCACCCCTCCACTTT. Supplemented by reference TRBV9 and TRBJ1-6, the full variable domain reads DSGVTQTPKHLITATGQRVTLRCSPRSGDLSVYWYQQSLDQGLQFLIQYYNGEERAKGNILERFSAQQFPDLHSELNLSSLELGDSALYFCASSVSPDRNNSPLHFGNGTRLTVT.

This clonotype was detected ten times or more. The chain recombines TRBV20-1 with TRBJ2-7, with 7 bases identical to TRBD1. CDR1 is DFQATT, CDR2 SNEGSKA, per germline (reference sequence). CDR3 length equals 15 residues. After removal of 4 bases from V and 4 bases from J, the junction contained 13 bases not matched to a gene. The CDR3 DNA sequence: TGCAGTGCTACACAGCTTAAGACAGGGTGGTACGAGCAGTACTTC. Its translation is CSATQLKTGWYEQYF.

This clonotype was seen many times. This sequence joins TRBV5-5 and TRBJ1-1; no reliable D call. CDR3 length: 16 amino acids. Germline CDR1 reads SGHKS; CDR2 reads YYEKEE (reference sequence). V was pared by 2 bases and J by 6 bases, with 20 bases between. CDR3 region: CASSFQRPPLSAEAFF. CDR3 nucleotide sequence: TGTGCCAGCAGCTTTCAGCGACCCCCGTTGTCGGCTGAAGCTTTCTTT.

This CDR3 reads CSAGLVNTEAFF. The CDR3 DNA is TGCAGTGCCGGCCTTGTGAACACTGAAGCTTTCTTT. This chain connects TRBV20-1 to TRBJ1-1; D unresolved. The CDR3 runs to 12 residues. Germline CDR1 and CDR2: DFQATT and SNEGSKA (reference sequence). V lost 6 bases, J lost 0 bases, and 8 bases lay in between.

The J gene is TRBJ1-1, the V gene TRBV9, with 7 bases lining up with TRBD1. The CDR3 has 14 amino acids. CDR1 and CDR2 from the germline V gene are SGDLS and YYNGEE. After removal of 3 bases from V and 6 bases from J, the junction contained 8 bases not matched to a gene. The CDR3 reads CASSGTGVHAEAFF. The CDR3 bases are TGTGCCAGCAGCGGCACAGGGGTTCACGCTGAAGCTTTCTTT.

The V and J genes are TRBV20-1 and TRBJ2-7; 7 bases map to TRBD2. Trimming took 5 bases from V and 0 from J; bases not matched to a gene: 4. From germline, CDR1 is DFQATT and CDR2 SNEGSKA (reference sequence). The CDR3 is made up of 13 amino acids. CDR3 sequence: CSAPPSGSYEQYF. Here the CDR3 DNA reads TGCAGTGCTCCTCCTAGCGGCTCCTACGAGCAGTACTTC.

This clonotype was detected ten times or more. This chain connects TRBV6-1 to TRBJ2-7; D gene uncertain. The CDR3 covers 14 residues. The germline gives CDR1 MNHNS, CDR2 SASEGT. The V gene lost 1 base and the J gene lost 1 base, with 8 bases spanning the gap. CDR3 protein: CASSEEVSSYEQYF. In DNA form, the CDR3 reads TGTGCCAGCAGTGAAGAGGTGTCATCCTACGAGCAGTACTTC.

With respect to this clonotype: A much more abundant neighbour one base away suggests this may be a read error. In this CDR3 the conserved last residue, phenylalanine or tryptophan, is missing, so a read error is likely. V and J are TRBV5-1 and TRBJ1-2; D may be TRBD1 (6 bases). CDR1 and CDR2 (germline): SGHRS, YFSETQ. V was pared by 0 bases and J by 8 bases, with 14 bases between. This CDR3 contains 14 residues. In nucleotides, the CDR3 is TGCGCCAGCAGCTTGGCCGGACAGTTGAGCGGCTACACCGTC. Translated, it gives CASSLAGQLSGYTV.

This clonotype came up many times. This chain's CDR3 is CASNWGPEAFF. As DNA, the CDR3 is TGTGCCAGCAACTGGGGCCCTGAAGCTTTCTTT. The V gene is TRBV2, the J gene TRBJ1-1, with a possible D match to TRBD1 (5 bases). The germline V and J ends were trimmed by 7 bases and 6 bases, with 9 bases remaining between them. Germline V gene sequence: CDR1 SNHLY, CDR2 FYNNEI. The CDR3 has 11 residues.

The V call is TRBV11-2, the J call TRBJ2-7; TRBD1 agrees at 10 bases. CDR1 is SGHAT, CDR2 FQNNGV, per germline. V trimming: 4 bases; J trimming: 5 bases; junction bases outside the gene matches: 5. The CDR3 has 14 residues. Here the CDR3 DNA reads TGTGCCAGCAGCTCACCGACAGGGGGCGACGAGCAGTACTTC. It yields the protein CASSSPTGGDEQYF.

This clonotype was picked up many times. The chain is built from TRBV28 and TRBJ1-2, with a tentative D call TRBD1 (6 bases). The ends were cut back, 6 bases at V and 14 bases at J, with 22 bases in the middle. Per the germline V gene, CDR1 is MDHEN and CDR2 is SYDVKM. The CDR3 is made up of 13 amino acids. The CDR3 protein is CASSYPHQGPETF. The CDR3 DNA follows: TGTGCCAGCAGCTACCCCCACCAGGGGCCAGAGACCTTC.

As to this clonotype: One base away lies a much larger clone, so this may be a sequencing read error. The chain links TRBV6-5 to TRBJ1-5; the D is unclear. Trimming stripped 4 bases from V and 7 bases from J, with 8 bases between. This CDR3 spans 12 amino acids. Per the germline V gene, CDR1 is MNHEY and CDR2 is SVGAGI. The CDR3 region is CASSFQYQPQHF. As DNA, the CDR3 is TGTGCCAGCAGTTTTCAGTACCAGCCCCAGCATTTT.

This clonotype was counted many times. The chain uses TRBV6-2 or TRBV6-3 and TRBJ1-5; no reliable D call. The V end was cut by 2 bases, the J end by 9 bases, with 11 bases between. The length of the CDR3 is 13 residues. The germline V gene encodes CDR1 MNHEY and CDR2 SVGEGT. Written as DNA, the CDR3 is TGTGCCAGCAGTTACGGTGTGCTATGGCCCCAGCATTTT. It encodes CASSYGVLWPQHF.

This clonotype was detected only a few times. This rearrangement joins TRBV29-1 to TRBJ2-7; D remains unclear. V was trimmed by 4 bases and J by 2 bases, leaving 12 bases between them. Germline V gene lookup returns CDR1 SQVTM and CDR2 ANQGSEA. The CDR3 has 13 residues. The CDR3 spells CSVVGTNAYEQYF. CDR3 coding DNA: TGCAGCGTTGTGGGCACCAACGCCTACGAGCAGTACTTC.

The gene calls are TRBV27 and TRBJ2-7, with 7 nucleotides matching TRBD1. The CDR3 sequence is 15 residues long. V lost 0 bases and J lost 5; bases outside the gene matches: 7. The V gene's germline CDR1 is MNHEY and CDR2 SMNVEV (reference sequence). CDR3 amino acids: CASSLSFDRAHEQYF. In DNA form, the CDR3 reads TGTGCCAGCAGTTTATCTTTCGACAGGGCGCACGAGCAGTACTTC.

This clonotype was counted a few times. The CDR3 nucleotides are TGTGCCAGCAGTGACTGGACAGGGGGTGCGTCACCCCTCCACTTT. It encodes CASSDWTGGASPLHF. The V call is TRBV2, the J call TRBJ1-6; 10 bases are shared with TRBD1. V was clipped by 3 bases and J by 10 bases; unmatched bases: 6. This CDR3 has 15 amino acids. Per the germline V gene, CDR1 is SNHLY and CDR2 is FYNNEI.

This clonotype was counted ten times or more. The rearrangement uses TRBV7-2 and TRBJ2-7; perhaps TRBD2 as D (5 bases). Germline CDR1 SGHTA, CDR2 FQGNSA. CDR3 length: 15 amino acids. Trimming took 4 bases from V and 0 from J, leaving 13 bases between them. CDR3 protein: CASSSHLGSSYEQYF. CDR3 DNA: TGTGCCAGCAGCTCCCACTTGGGGAGCTCCTACGAGCAGTACTTC. Together with reference TRBV7-2 and TRBJ2-7, the CDR3 gives the full variable domain: GAGVSQSPSNKVTEKGKDVELRCDPISGHTALYWYRQSLGQGLEFLIYFQGNSAPDKSGLPSDRFSAERTGGSVSTLTIQRTQQEDSAVYLCASSSHLGSSYEQYFGPGTRLTVT.

Many counts were recorded for this clonotype. This chain connects TRBV11-2 to TRBJ1-2; TRBD1 matches at 8 bases. This CDR3 has 14 residues. The germline CDR1 and CDR2 sequences are SGHAT and FQNNGV. After removal of 6 bases from V and 5 bases from J, the junction contained 8 bases not matched to a gene. The DNA for the CDR3 is TGTGCCAGCAGGTCGAACAGGGGGTCATATGGCTACACCTTC. This codes for CASRSNRGSYGYTF.

This clonotype was observed at least ten times. V usage is TRBV12-3 or TRBV12-4 and J usage is TRBJ1-2; D not resolved. The CDR3 extends over 15 amino acids. Trimming removed 2 bases from V and 6 bases from J, with 16 bases in between. CDR3 in DNA: TGTGCCAGCAGTTTAAATTCTAGGGCGCCGGATGGCTACACCTTC. Its protein product is CASSLNSRAPDGYTF.

This clonotype was counted many times. This rearrangement joins TRBV7-2 to TRBJ1-2; D is possibly TRBD1 (6 bases). The germline V and J ends were trimmed by 2 bases and 6 bases, with 10 bases remaining between them. Germline V gene sequence: CDR1 SGHTA, CDR2 FQGNSA. This CDR3 comprises 13 residues. The CDR3 is CASSLLGADGYTF. Here the CDR3 DNA reads TGTGCCAGCAGCTTATTGGGGGCGGATGGCTACACCTTC.

In this sample, this clonotype turned up many times. This rearrangement joins TRBV29-1 to TRBJ2-5; 9 bases agree with TRBD2. The CDR3 contains 17 residues. Losses at the gene ends were 3 bases for V and 0 bases for J; bases not matched to a gene: 11. The germline V gene encodes CDR1 SQVTM and CDR2 ANQGSEA. The CDR3 sequence: CSVDSQRSGRHQETQYF. CDR3 nucleotide sequence: TGCAGCGTTGATTCCCAAAGGAGCGGGAGGCACCAAGAGACCCAGTACTTC. Supplemented by reference TRBV29-1 and TRBJ2-5, the full variable domain reads SAVISQKPSRDICQRGTSLTIQCQVDSQVTMMFWYRQQPGQSLTLIATANQGSEATYESGFVIDKFPISRPNLTFSTLTVSNMSPEDSSIYLCSVDSQRSGRHQETQYFGPGTRLLVL.

This sequence joins TRBV15 and TRBJ1-1, with TRBD1 matching 8 bases. The CDR3 runs to 14 residues. The germline V gene encodes CDR1 LNHNV and CDR2 YYDKDF (reference sequence). V was clipped by 2 bases and J by 11 bases; unmatched bases: 10. In nucleotides, the CDR3 is TGTGCCACCAGCAGAAGTGGACAGGGACGGACGGCTTTCTTT. Its protein product is CATSRSGQGRTAFF. Drawing the rest from reference TRBV15 and TRBJ1-1, the complete variable domain is DAMVIQNPRYQVTQFGKPVTLSCSQTLNHNVMYWYQQKSSQAPKLLFHYYDKDFNNEADTPDNFQSRRPNTSFCFLDIRSPGLGDTAMYLCATSRSGQGRTAFFGQGTRLTVV.

This clonotype came up many times. The V call is TRBV6-1, the J call TRBJ2-2; D remains unclear. The CDR3 sequence is 15 residues long. V was clipped by 7 bases and J by 5 bases, with 17 bases between them. CDR1 and CDR2 from the germline V gene are MNHNS and SASEGT. In nucleotides, the CDR3 is TGTGCCAGCAAGCCCCGATCCCCTGGGACCGGGGAGCTGTTTTTT. Protein: CASKPRSPGTGELFF.

This clonotype came up many times. The chain joins TRBV6-1 to TRBJ2-7, with a weak D call TRBD1 (5 bases). This CDR3 has 15 residues. The germline V gene encodes CDR1 MNHNS and CDR2 SASEGT. Trimming removed 1 base at V and 0 bases at J, with 10 bases between. The CDR3 here is CASSEEQEASYEQYF. The CDR3 DNA reads as TGTGCCAGCAGTGAAGAACAGGAAGCCTCCTACGAGCAGTACTTC.

The sample holds many counts of this clonotype. The chain employs TRBV19 and TRBJ1-1, with D unclear. The CDR3 extends over 11 amino acids. The V and J ends lost 7 bases and 0 bases respectively, with 3 bases between them. From germline, CDR1 is LNHDA and CDR2 SQIVND (reference sequence). CDR3 residues: CASMLNTEAFF. The CDR3 DNA reads TGTGCCAGTATGTTGAACACTGAAGCTTTCTTT.

This clonotype was counted many times. The V and J genes are TRBV11-1 and TRBJ1-1; D unresolved. Trimming removed 7 bases from V and 3 bases from J, with 24 bases in between. CDR1 is SGHAT and CDR2 is FQDESV in the germline V gene (reference sequence). The CDR3 has 17 amino acids. The CDR3 sequence is CASILPMRGYADTEAFF. CDR3 in DNA: TGTGCCAGCATACTACCCATGCGAGGGTACGCGGACACTGAAGCTTTCTTT.

This clonotype showed up many times. The rearrangement joins TRBV30 to TRBJ2-7; no reliable D call. This CDR3 is built from 14 residues. Germline values: CDR1 GTSNPN, CDR2 SVGIG (reference sequence). V was clipped by 2 bases and J by 2 bases, with 13 bases between them. The CDR3 DNA is TGTGCCTGGAGTAAGTTTGCTGATACCTACGAGCAGTACTTC. This encodes CAWSKFADTYEQYF.